This T cell receptor (beta chain) was identified during a study of CD8+CD57+ T cells in acquired aplastic anemia. The overall study: The average read count for CD4+ cells in healthy donors was around 10 million.

This clonotype was counted a few times. Its antigen remains unknown. The junction departs from the called germline gene at one end, perhaps through a read error. Germline CDR1 is SNHLY and CDR2 is FYNNEI. This CDR3 region has 14 residues. Genomic DNA provided the template from which TCR beta VDJ and CDR3 profiles were obtained. Via MiXCR, TCRdb re-called the reads, giving one row per CDR3 protein. The sample shows roughly 130,000 distinct CDR3 sequences, about 48% of them seen only once. General study points: CD8+ Simpson's diversity in patients was not significantly different from that in controls.

The sequencing sample was made of sorted CD4+, CD8+, or CD8+CD57+ T cells (not recorded which) from PBMCs. The V gene is TRBV2, the J gene TRBJ1-1, with D perhaps TRBD1 (5 bases). The receptor's source is a human donor in good health, serving as a control. This CDR3 is CASSAGTVDTEAFF. The DNA for the CDR3 is TGTGCCAGCAGTGCCGGGACTGTGGACACTGAAGCCTTCTTT.